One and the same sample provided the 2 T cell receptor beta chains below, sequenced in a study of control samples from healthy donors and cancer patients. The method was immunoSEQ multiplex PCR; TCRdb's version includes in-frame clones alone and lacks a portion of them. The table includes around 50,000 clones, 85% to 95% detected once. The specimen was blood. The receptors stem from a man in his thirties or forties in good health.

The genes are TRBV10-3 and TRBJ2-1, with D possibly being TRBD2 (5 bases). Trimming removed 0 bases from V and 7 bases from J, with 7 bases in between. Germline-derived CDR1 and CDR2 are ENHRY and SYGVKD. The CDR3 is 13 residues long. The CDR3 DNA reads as TGTGCCATCAGTGAGTCGAGGGAGAATGAGCAGTTCTTC. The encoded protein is CAISESRENEQFF.

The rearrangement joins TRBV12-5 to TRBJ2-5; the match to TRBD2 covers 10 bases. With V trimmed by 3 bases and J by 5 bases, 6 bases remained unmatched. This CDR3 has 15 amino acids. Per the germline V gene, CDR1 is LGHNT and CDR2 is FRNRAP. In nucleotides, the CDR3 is TGTGCTAGTGGTTTTTCGGGACTAGCGAGGGAGACCCAGTACTTC. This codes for CASGFSGLARETQYF.